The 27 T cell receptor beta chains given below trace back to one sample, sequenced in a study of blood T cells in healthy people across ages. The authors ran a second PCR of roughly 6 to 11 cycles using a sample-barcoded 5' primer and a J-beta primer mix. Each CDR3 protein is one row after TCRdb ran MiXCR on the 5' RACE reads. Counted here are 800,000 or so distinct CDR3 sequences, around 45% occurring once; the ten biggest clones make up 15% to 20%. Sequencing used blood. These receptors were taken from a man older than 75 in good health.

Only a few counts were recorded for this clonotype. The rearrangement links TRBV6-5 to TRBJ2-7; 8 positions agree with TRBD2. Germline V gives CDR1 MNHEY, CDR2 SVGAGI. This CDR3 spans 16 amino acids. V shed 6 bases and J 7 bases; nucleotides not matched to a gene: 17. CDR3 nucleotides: TGTGCCAGCAGCCCTCTGGCGGGAGGCCCCGGCAATGAGCAGTACTTC. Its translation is CASSPLAGGPGNEQYF.

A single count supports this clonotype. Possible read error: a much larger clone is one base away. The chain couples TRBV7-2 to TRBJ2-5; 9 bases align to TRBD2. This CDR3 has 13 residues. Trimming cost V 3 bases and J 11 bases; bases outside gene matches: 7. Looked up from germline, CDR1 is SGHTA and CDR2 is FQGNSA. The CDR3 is CASSFLAGNEQYF. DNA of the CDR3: TGTGCCAGCAGCTTCCTAGCGGGGAATGAGCAGTACTTC.

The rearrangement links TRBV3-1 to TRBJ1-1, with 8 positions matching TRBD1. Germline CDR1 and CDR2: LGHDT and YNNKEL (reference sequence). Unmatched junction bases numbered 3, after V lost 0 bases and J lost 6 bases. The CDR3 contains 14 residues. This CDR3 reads CASSQEDRGAEAFF. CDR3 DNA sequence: TGTGCCAGCAGCCAAGAAGACAGGGGCGCTGAAGCTTTCTTT.

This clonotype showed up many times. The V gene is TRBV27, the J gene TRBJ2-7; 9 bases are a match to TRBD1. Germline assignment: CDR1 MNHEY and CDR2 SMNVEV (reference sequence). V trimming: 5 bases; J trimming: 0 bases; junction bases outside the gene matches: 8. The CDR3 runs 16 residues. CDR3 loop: CASSGGRDRDSYEQYF. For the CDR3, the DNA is TGTGCCAGCAGTGGCGGCCGGGACAGGGACTCCTACGAGCAGTACTTC.

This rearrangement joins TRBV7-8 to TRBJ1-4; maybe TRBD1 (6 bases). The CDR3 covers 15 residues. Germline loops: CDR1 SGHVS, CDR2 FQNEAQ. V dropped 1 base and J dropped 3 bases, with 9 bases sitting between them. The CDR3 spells CASSLGGGSNEKLFF. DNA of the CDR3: TGTGCCAGCAGCTTAGGTGGGGGCTCTAATGAAAAACTGTTTTTT.

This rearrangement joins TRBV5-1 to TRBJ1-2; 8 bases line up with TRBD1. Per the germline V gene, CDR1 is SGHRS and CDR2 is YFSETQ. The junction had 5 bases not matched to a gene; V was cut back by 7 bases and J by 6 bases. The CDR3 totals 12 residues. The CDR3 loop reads CASRTGSDGYTF. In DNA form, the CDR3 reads TGCGCCAGCCGGACAGGGTCGGATGGCTACACCTTC.

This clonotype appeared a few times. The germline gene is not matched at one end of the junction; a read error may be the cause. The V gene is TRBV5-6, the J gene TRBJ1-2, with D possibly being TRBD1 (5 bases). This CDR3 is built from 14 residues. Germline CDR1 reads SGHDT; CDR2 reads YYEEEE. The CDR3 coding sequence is TGCGCCAGCAGCCCGGGACCGATTAACTATGGCTACACCTTC. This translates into CASSPGPINYGYTF.

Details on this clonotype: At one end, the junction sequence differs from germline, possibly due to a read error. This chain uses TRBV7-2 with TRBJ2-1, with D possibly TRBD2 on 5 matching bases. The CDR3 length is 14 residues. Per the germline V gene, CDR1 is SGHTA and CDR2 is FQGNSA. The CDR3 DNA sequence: TGTGCCTGCAGCTTAGATCCTAGCCACAATGAGCAGTTCTTC. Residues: CACSLDPSHNEQFF.

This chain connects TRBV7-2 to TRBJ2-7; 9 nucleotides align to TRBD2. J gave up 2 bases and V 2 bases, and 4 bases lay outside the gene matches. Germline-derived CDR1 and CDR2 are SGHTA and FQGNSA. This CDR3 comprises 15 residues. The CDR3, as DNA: TGTGCCAGCAGCTTAAGCGGGAGGCCCCCCTACGAGCAGTACTTC. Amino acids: CASSLSGRPPYEQYF. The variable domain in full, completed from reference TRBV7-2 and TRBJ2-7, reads GAGVSQSPSNKVTEKGKDVELRCDPISGHTALYWYRQSLGQGLEFLIYFQGNSAPDKSGLPSDRFSAERTGGSVSTLTIQRTQQEDSAVYLCASSLSGRPPYEQYFGPGTRLTVT.

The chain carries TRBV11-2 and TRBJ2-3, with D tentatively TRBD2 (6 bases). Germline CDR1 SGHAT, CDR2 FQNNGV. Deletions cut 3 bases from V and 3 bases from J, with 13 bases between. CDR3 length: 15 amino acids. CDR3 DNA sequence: TGTGCCAGCAGCTTTGAGGGAGGCAGGACAGATACGCAGTATTTT. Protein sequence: CASSFEGGRTDTQYF. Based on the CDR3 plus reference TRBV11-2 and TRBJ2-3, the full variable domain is EAGVAQSPRYKIIEKRQSVAFWCNPISGHATLYWYQQILGQGPKLLIQFQNNGVVDDSQLPKDRFSAERLKGVDSTLKIQPAKLEDSAVYLCASSFEGGRTDTQYFGPGTRLTVL.

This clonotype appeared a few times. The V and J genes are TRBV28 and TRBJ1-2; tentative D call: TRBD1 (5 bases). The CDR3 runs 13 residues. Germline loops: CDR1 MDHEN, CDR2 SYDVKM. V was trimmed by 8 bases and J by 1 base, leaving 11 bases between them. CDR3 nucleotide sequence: TGTGCCAGCGGCCTAGGGGTTAACTATGGCTACACCTTC. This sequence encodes CASGLGVNYGYTF.

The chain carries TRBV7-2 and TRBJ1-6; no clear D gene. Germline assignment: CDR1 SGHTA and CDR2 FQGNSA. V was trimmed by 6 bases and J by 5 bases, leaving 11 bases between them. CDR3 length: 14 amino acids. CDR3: CASRLAGNNSPLHF. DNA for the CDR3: TGTGCCAGCAGGTTGGCAGGAAATAATTCACCCCTCCACTTT.

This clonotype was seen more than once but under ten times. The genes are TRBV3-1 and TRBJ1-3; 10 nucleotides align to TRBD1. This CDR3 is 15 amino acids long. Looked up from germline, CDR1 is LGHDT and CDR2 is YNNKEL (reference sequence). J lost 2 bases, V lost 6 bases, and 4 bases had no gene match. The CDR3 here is CASSLGQGAGNTIYF. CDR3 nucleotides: TGTGCCAGCAGTCTTGGACAGGGGGCTGGAAACACCATATATTTT. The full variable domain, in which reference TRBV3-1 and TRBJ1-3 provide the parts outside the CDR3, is DTAVSQTPKYLVTQMGNDKSIKCEQNLGHDTMYWYKQDSKKFLKIMFSYNNKELIINETVPNRFSPKSPDKAHLNLHINSLELGDSAVYFCASSLGQGAGNTIYFGEGSWLTVV.

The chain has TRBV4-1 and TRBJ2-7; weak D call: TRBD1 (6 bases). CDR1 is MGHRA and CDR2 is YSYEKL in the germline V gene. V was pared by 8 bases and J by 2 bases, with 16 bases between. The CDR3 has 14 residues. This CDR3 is CASGTPGQPYEQYF. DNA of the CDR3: TGCGCCAGCGGTACCCCGGGACAACCCTACGAGCAGTACTTC.

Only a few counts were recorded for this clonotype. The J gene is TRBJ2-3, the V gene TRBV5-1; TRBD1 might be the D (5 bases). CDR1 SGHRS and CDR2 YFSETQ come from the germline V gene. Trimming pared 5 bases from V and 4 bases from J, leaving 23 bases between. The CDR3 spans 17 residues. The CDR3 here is CASRSTDPGIMADTQYF. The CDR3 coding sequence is TGCGCCAGCAGATCAACCGATCCAGGGATCATGGCAGATACGCAGTATTTT.

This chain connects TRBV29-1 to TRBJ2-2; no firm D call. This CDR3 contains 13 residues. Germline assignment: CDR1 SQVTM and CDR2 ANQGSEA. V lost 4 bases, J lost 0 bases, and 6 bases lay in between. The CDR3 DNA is TGCAGCGTTGCCCAGCCGAACACCGGGGAGCTGTTTTTT. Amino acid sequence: CSVAQPNTGELFF.

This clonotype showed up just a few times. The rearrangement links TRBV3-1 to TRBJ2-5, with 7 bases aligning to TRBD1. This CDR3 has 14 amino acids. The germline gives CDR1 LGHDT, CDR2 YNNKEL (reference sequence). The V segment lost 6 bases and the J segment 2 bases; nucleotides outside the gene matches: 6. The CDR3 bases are TGTGCCAGCAGGAAGAAGGGACAGCAAGAGACCCAGTACTTC. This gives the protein CASRKKGQQETQYF.

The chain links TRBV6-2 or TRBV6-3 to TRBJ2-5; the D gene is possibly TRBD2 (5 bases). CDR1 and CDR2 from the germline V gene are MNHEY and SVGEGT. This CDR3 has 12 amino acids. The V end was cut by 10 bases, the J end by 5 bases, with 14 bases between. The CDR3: CATGKSFETQYF. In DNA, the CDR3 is TGTGCCACCGGGAAGTCCTTCGAGACCCAGTACTTC.

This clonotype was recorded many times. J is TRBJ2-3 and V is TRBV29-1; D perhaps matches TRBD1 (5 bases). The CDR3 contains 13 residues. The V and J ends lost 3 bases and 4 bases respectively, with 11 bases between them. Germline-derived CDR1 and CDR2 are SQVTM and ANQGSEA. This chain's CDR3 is CSVDTGQPDTQYF. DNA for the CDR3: TGCAGCGTTGACACAGGACAACCAGATACGCAGTATTTT.

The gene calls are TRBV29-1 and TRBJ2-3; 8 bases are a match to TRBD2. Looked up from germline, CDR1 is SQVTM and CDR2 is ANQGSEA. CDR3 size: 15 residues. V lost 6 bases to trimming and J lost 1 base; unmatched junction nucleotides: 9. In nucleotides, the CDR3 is TGCAGCGTCTCCACACTAGCGGTTGGCACAGATACGCAGTATTTT. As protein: CSVSTLAVGTDTQYF.

The CDR3 nucleotides are TGCAGCGTTGAAGATCTAAAAACAGGGGTGCCTGAAGCTTTCTTT. This translates into CSVEDLKTGVPEAFF. The chain employs TRBV29-1 and TRBJ1-1, with TRBD1 matching 7 bases. Germline-derived CDR1 and CDR2 are SQVTM and ANQGSEA. The CDR3 runs 15 residues. With 0 bases clipped from V and 6 bases from J, the junction kept 10 bases outside the gene matches.

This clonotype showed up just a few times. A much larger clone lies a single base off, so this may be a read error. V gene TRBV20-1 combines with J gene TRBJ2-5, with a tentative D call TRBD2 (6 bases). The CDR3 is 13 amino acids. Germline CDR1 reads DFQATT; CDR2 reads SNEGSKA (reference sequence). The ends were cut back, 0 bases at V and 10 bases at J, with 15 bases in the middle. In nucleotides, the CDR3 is TGCAGTGCTAGAGATGGTAGATCGGGACTCCAGTACTTC. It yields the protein CSARDGRSGLQYF.

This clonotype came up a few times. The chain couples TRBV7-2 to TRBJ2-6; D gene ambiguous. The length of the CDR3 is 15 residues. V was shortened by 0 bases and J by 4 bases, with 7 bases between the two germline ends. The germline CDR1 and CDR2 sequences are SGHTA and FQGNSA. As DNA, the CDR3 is TGTGCCAGCAGCTTAGCCGTGTCGGGGGCCAACGTCCTGACTTTC. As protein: CASSLAVSGANVLTF. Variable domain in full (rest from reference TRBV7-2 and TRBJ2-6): GAGVSQSPSNKVTEKGKDVELRCDPISGHTALYWYRQSLGQGLEFLIYFQGNSAPDKSGLPSDRFSAERTGGSVSTLTIQRTQQEDSAVYLCASSLAVSGANVLTFGAGSRLTVL.

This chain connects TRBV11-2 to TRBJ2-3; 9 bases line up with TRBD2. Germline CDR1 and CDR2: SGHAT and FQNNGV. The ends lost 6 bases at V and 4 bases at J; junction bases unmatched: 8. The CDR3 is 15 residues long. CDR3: CASSSSRLAADTQYF. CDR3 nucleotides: TGTGCCAGCAGTTCGTCGCGACTAGCGGCAGATACGCAGTATTTT.

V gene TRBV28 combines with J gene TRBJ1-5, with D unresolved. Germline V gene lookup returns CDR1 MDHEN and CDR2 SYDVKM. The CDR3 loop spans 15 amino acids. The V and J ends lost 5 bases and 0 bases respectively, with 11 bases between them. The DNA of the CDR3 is TGTGCCAGCAGTACAGACACGGATAGCAATCAGCCCCAGCATTTT. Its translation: CASSTDTDSNQPQHF.

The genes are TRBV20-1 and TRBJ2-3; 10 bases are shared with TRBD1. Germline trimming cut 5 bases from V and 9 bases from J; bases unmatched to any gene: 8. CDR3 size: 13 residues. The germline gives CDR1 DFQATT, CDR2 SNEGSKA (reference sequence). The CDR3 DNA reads TGCAGTGCTCGGGACAGGGGCCAGCTCACGCAGTATTTT. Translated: CSARDRGQLTQYF.

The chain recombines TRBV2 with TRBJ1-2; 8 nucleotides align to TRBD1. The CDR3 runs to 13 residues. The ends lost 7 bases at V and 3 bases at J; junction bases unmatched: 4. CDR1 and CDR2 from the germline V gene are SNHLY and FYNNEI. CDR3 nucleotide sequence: TGTGCCAGCACTAAGACAGGGGACTATGGCTACACCTTC. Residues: CASTKTGDYGYTF.